This paragraph covers one TCR beta chain sequence. Its specificity is not known. This specimen comes from a study of T-cell reconstitution after alpha-beta-depleted transplantation in children. Study-level results: Roughly two months post-transplant, alpha-beta T cells reportedly originated from several hundred graft clones that had expanded.

The authors prepared the TCRbeta library with unique molecular identifiers. Each CDR3 protein is one row after TCRdb ran MiXCR on the PCR reads. The repertoire holds a few hundred thousand distinct CDR3 sequences, with 25% to 30% as singletons. J gave up 5 bases and V 10 bases, and 16 bases lay outside the gene matches. The CDR3 is made up of 15 amino acids. Germline V gene sequence: CDR1 MDHEN, CDR2 SYDVKM. This TCR came from a boy under two years old with Wiskott-Aldrich syndrome, due to receive a stem cell transplant. The sequences come from PBMCs, collected before TCRalphabeta/CD19-depleted stem cell transplant. This sequence joins TRBV28 and TRBJ2-7, with TRBD2 matching 8 bases. CDR3 sequence (DNA): TGTGCCATCACGCCCCCGGGACTAGGTGCCCACGAGCAGTACTTC. Protein product: CAITPPGLGAHEQYF.